These 3 T cell receptor beta chains share one sample of origin, sequenced in a study of blood T cells in healthy people across ages (dated by TCRdb to between 2015 and 2016). To prepare the library, 5' RACE was applied. The reads were generated on an Illumina HiSeq 2500. A second PCR of 7 to 11 cycles was performed with a sample-barcoded 5' primer and a J-beta primer mix. The public reads were quality trimmed at Q25 with fastp and then assembled into clones with MiXCR by TCRdb, keeping productive beta chains. Rows matching on CDR3 protein sequence are summarized as one entry with the most common DNA and genes. Here the sample has 1.5 million to 2 million distinct CDR3 sequences; approximately 50% occur a single time. In total, the top ten clones hold approximately 2% of the sample. The specimen sequenced was blood. The receptors shown here come from a woman aged 40 to 49 in good health.

The rearrangement joins TRBV10-3 to TRBJ2-3; 10 nucleotides align to TRBD2. Germline V CDR1 and CDR2: ENHRY, SYGVKD. V lost 3 bases, J lost 0 bases, and 6 bases stayed unmatched. The CDR3 loop spans 17 amino acids. In nucleotides, the CDR3 is TGTGCCATCAGTGAAGGTCTAGCGGGGGTTAGCACAGATACGCAGTATTTT. Protein sequence: CAISEGLAGVSTDTQYF.

The J gene is TRBJ1-2, the V gene TRBV4-1, with D uncertain. Germline assignment: CDR1 MGHRA and CDR2 YSYEKL. V dropped 1 base and J dropped 4 bases, with 13 bases sitting between them. The CDR3 totals 15 residues. The CDR3: CASSQVGGSTYGYTF. The DNA of the CDR3 is TGCGCCAGCAGCCAAGTCGGCGGATCGACCTATGGCTACACCTTC.

This clonotype was counted between two and nine times. This chain joins TRBV13 and TRBJ2-4; TRBD2 is a possible D gene (5 bases). V was clipped by 5 bases and J by 3 bases, with 14 bases between them. The CDR3 is 15 amino acids. The germline V gene encodes CDR1 PRHDT and CDR2 FYEKMQ (reference sequence). In nucleotides, the CDR3 is TGTGCCAGCAGCGGAAAGGGAGTGAGCAAAAACATTCAGTACTTC. The encoded protein is CASSGKGVSKNIQYF.